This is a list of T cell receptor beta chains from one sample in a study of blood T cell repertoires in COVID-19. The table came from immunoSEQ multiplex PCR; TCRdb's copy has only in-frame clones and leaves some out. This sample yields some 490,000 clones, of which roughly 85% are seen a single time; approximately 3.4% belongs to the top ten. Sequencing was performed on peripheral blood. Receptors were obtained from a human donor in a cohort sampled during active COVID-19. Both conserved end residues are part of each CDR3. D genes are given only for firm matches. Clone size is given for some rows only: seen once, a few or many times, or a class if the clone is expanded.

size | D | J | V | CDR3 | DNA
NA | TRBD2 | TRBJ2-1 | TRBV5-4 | CASSPRTSGSTGEQFF | TGTGCCAGCAGCCCAAGGACTAGCGGGAGTACGGGTGAGCAGTTCTTC
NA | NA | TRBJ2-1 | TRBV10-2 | CASCEGDNEQFF | TGCGCCAGCTGTGAGGGAGACAATGAGCAGTTCTTC
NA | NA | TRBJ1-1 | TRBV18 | CASSLLQGWNTEAFF | TGTGCCAGCTCTCTACTTCAGGGCTGGAACACTGAAGCTTTCTTT
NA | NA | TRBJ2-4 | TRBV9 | CASSAAEGRQNIQYF | TGTGCCAGCAGCGCCGCGGAGGGCCGGCAAAACATTCAGTACTTC
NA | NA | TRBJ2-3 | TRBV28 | CASSEDSRWTDTQYF | TGTGCCAGCAGTGAGGACAGCCGGTGGACAGATACGCAGTATTTT
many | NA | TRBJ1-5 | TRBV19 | CASSMGKGAGQPQHF | TGTGCCAGTAGTATGGGTAAAGGGGCAGGGCAGCCCCAGCATTTT
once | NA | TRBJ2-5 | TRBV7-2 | CASSPGVVLAETQYF | TGTGCCAGCAGCCCAGGGGTAGTCCTGGCAGAGACCCAGTACTTC
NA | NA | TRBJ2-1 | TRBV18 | CASSPPPIMPGYNEQFF | TGTGCCAGCTCACCACCCCCCATAATGCCGGGTTACAATGAGCAGTTCTTC
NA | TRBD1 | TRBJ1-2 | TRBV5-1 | CASSFSPTGQGLNYGYTF | TGCGCCAGCAGCTTTTCTCCCACAGGACAGGGACTGAACTATGGCTACACCTTC
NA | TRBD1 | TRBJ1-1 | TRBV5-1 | CASSLTRQGTTEAFF | TGCGCCAGCAGCTTGACTCGACAGGGGACAACTGAAGCTTTCTTT
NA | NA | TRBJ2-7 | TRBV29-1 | CSVEKGQPGGYEQYF | TGCAGCGTTGAAAAGGGGCAGCCGGGCGGTTACGAGCAGTACTTC
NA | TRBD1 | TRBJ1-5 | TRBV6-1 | CASSEGRGLRNQPQHF | TGTGCCAGCAGTGAAGGTAGGGGGCTCCGCAATCAGCCCCAGCATTTT
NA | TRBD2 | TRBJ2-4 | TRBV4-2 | CASSQDDGREEAKNIQYF | TGTGCCAGCAGCCAAGACGATGGGCGGGAGGAGGCCAAAAACATTCAGTACTTC
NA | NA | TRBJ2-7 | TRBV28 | CASQSAGSNYEQYF | TGTGCCAGCCAGAGCGCAGGGTCGAACTACGAGCAGTACTTC
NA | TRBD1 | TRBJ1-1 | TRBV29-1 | CSVELVIGTGGKGNTEAFF | TGCAGCGTTGAATTAGTAATTGGGACAGGGGGGAAAGGAAACACTGAAGCTTTCTTT
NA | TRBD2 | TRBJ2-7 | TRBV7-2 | CASSLAATSGGYEQYF | TGTGCCAGCAGCTTAGCGGCGACTAGCGGGGGCTACGAGCAGTACTTC
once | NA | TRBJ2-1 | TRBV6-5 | CASSLDRGYNEQFF | TGTGCCAGCAGCCTAGACCGTGGGTACAATGAGCAGTTCTTC
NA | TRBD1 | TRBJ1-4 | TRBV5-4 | CASSLPGQGYEKLFF | TGTGCCAGCAGCCTCCCCGGACAGGGGTATGAAAAACTGTTTTTT
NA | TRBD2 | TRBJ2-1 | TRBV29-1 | CSVDSSGGDNEQFF | TGCAGCGTTGACTCTAGCGGAGGGGACAATGAGCAGTTCTTC
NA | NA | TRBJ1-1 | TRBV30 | CAWTKAVNTEAFF | TGTGCCTGGACCAAAGCGGTGAACACTGAAGCTTTCTTT
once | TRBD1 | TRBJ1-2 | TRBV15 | CATSREGTGGFTYTF | TGTGCCACCAGCAGAGAGGGGACAGGGGGCTTTACCTACACCTTC
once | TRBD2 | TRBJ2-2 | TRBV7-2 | CASSPDDSGRRRTGELFF | TGTGCCAGCAGCCCCGACGATAGCGGGAGAAGGCGGACCGGGGAGCTGTTTTTT
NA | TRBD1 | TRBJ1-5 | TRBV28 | CASSTGTVGQPQHF | TGTGCCAGCAGTACCGGGACAGTAGGTCAGCCCCAGCATTTT
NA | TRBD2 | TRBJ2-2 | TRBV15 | CATSKPGLAALSNTGELFF | TGTGCCACCAGCAAACCGGGACTAGCGGCACTGTCGAACACCGGGGAGCTGTTTTTT
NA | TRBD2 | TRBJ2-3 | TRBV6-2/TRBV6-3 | CASSYGLLAGGWDTQYF | TGTGCCAGCAGTTACGGACTACTAGCGGGTGGCTGGGATACGCAGTATTTT
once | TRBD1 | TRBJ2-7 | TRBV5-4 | CASSLVTGGRDEQYF | TGTGCCAGCAGCTTGGTGACAGGGGGTCGCGACGAGCAGTACTTC
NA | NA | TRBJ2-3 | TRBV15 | CATKDLNTDTQYF | TGTGCCACCAAGGACTTAAACACAGATACGCAGTATTTT
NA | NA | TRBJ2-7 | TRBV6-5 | CASTGHQVGGQYF | TGTGCCAGCACAGGCCATCAGGTCGGGGGGCAGTACTTC
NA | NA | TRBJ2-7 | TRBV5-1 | CASSERQGLYEQYF | TGCGCCAGCAGCGAACGACAGGGACTCTACGAGCAGTACTTC
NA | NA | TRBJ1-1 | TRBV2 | CASRISRPLDSLNTEAFF | TGTGCCAGCAGGATCTCCCGCCCCTTGGACAGCTTGAACACTGAAGCTTTCTTT